This T cell receptor (beta chain) was found in a study of cytomegalovirus exposure and HLA in healthy donors. Regarding the study as a whole: In vitro confirmation showed a few CMV-associated chains to be CMV antigen specific. Common viral pathogens (according to a later analysis) appeared linked to several of the most significant clusters. Across HLA loci, a later analysis found differing TCR association rates, with DRB1 most and HLA-C fewest.

This clone was picked up one time. Its antigen is as yet unknown. 60 Vbeta and 13 Jbeta primers were used in PCR. Methods used by the authors: There were about 88 million unique TCR beta chains by a later count, and approximately 11 million of them were shared. Some clones are missing from TCRdb's copy, which holds only in-frame ones; the method was immunoSEQ multiplex PCR. V, J and clone size derive from that table, while D and trimming were established from the DNA sequence. The sample has some 150,000 clones, around 78% seen once. The clonotype was recovered from a man aged 40-50 years in good health and CMV-seropositive. Sequencing input: PBMCs.

The CDR3 DNA reads as TGTGCCAGCAGCCCCGATCGGTTAGCGGGAGAGTGGTCCACAGATACGCAGTATTTT. Protein product: CASSPDRLAGEWSTDTQYF. The chain is built from TRBV11-2 and TRBJ2-3; TRBD2 matches at 9 bases. The germline V gene encodes CDR1 SGHAT and CDR2 FQNNGV. J gave up 2 bases and V 5 bases, and 17 bases lay outside the gene matches. This CDR3 has 19 amino acids.